This T cell receptor beta chain is drawn from a study of shared clonotypes between healthy human individuals. In germline, CDR1 is MDHEN, CDR2 SYDVKM. Unmatched junction bases numbered 9, after V lost 4 bases and J lost 6 bases. The CDR3 consists of 14 residues. Assay: immunoSEQ multiplex PCR; the TCRdb copy retains only in-frame clones and omits some. This table has about 2 million clones, 85% to 95% appearing once. This chain uses TRBV28 with TRBJ2-7; 7 bases align to TRBD2. The sequenced material came from naive CD4+ T cells sorted from blood. Specified subset: CD45RA+ positively selected. The clonotype comes from a man aged 18 to 29 in good health. The CDR3 nucleotides read TGTGCCAGCAGTTCCGGGACTACTCTCCCCGAGCAGTACTTC. Residues: CASSSGTTLPEQYF.